One T cell receptor beta chain is described in this entry. This clonotype was counted ten times or more. The antigen this receptor binds is unknown. Per-base qualities were not stored, and no clone one base away is much larger. The data are from a study of Graves' ophthalmopathy and Graves' hyperthyroidism (dated by TCRdb to between 2018 and 2020). About the study as a whole: Peripheral blood was collected at initial diagnosis, prior to any treatment. In total, 120 to 150 blood samples were TCR-sequenced: fewer than 50 ophthalmopathy, about 75 hyperthyroidism and some 17 hyperthyroidism-to-ophthalmopathy patients. A discovery set of about 99 patients (about 45 ophthalmopathy, 55 to 60 stable hyperthyroidism) was enrolled to explore V-J signatures distinguishing ophthalmopathy from hyperthyroidism. The independent validation cohort included about 19 hyperthyroidism patients plus 17 patients who later progressed from hyperthyroidism to ophthalmopathy. The study used signatures of the TCR beta repertoire to tell Graves' ophthalmopathy apart from Graves' hyperthyroidism and to predict which patients would progress to ophthalmopathy. In roughly 6 hyperthyroidism patients, the T-cell repertoire of thyroid tissue was compared with the T-cell repertoire of blood. After sampling, hyperthyroidism patients received methimazole starting at 30 mg daily, and ophthalmopathy patients received high-dose intravenous methylprednisolone. The full study reports these points: Sample size was not statistically predetermined, and group allocation was not concealed from the investigators. Most expanded thyroid clonotypes with frequency above 0.001 were also detected in blood, suggesting blood repertoires may reflect the thyroid immune response. In validation, the model predicted ophthalmopathy progression with nearly 71% sensitivity and roughly 72% specificity; more than ten predicted patients were CT-confirmed with GO in a median of around 6.5 months. In cross-validation, the 13-signature model distinguished ophthalmopathy from stable hyperthyroidism with 85% to 90% sensitivity and nearly 82% specificity, and in the test set the corresponding values were roughly 80% and 76%.

From its cysteine to its phenylalanine, the CDR3 spans 13 amino acids. The only DNA kept is the CDR3, 39 bases in frame from the first base. Cut back by 4 bases and 5 bases, the V and J ends lie 11 bases apart. According to the germline V gene, CDR1 reads MGHRA and CDR2 reads YSYEKL. TCR beta CDR3 regions were amplified from RNA transcripts for repertoire sequencing. A first-round RT-PCR used HTBI primers with the Qiagen OneStep RT-PCR kit, followed by a second-round multiplex PCR, size selection and purification. The libraries underwent paired-end sequencing with 100 bp reads on an Illumina HiSeq2000. The published analysis was carried out like this. SOAPnuke was used for read processing, and reads with adapters, uncalled bases, a mean Phred below 15, or no exact constant-primer or identifier match were discarded. COPE v1.2.5 was used to merge high-quality paired reads. Unique nucleotide sequences were defined as clonotypes and aligned to IMGT TRB V, D and J references using MiTCR v1.1. The analysis was limited to V-J combinations with a frequency above 0.0001, which together covered approximately 99% of repertoires. For each V-J combination, a TCR clonal expansion and chaos score was defined as the ratio of F50 clonal expansion to chaos observed in the TCRdist matrix. Welch's t-statistics and random forest were used to reduce features to over ten V-J combinations, which were fed into a naive Bayes classifier. The Morisita-Horn index was used to measure how similar the thyroid and blood repertoires were. TCRdb ran its own pipeline on the public reads, namely fastp trimming at Q25 and MiXCR clone calling, and kept in-frame beta chains. A single entry per CDR3 protein holds the most common genes and DNA from its merged rows. Here the V and J calls rest on TCRdb's processing, not on the authors' analysis. Present in this sample are 300,000 to 400,000 distinct CDR3 sequences, about a sixth of which were seen just once. Clones ranked in the top ten supply roughly 2.3% of the sample.

Hyperthyroidism was considered stable if no progression to ophthalmopathy occurred within 18 months of follow-up. Hyperthyroidism patients were newly diagnosed, were aged 18 to 65 years, and had a disease duration under 2 months. Patients with other autoimmune diseases, uncontrolled infections, pregnancy or lactation were excluded. Diagnosis was based on clinical symptoms, serum thyroxine, TRAb, thyroid ultrasound and orbital computed tomography. PBMCs were isolated from approximately 10 ml of fresh peripheral blood by Ficoll-Paque density gradient centrifugation. Total RNA was extracted with Trizol reagent and quality-checked on an Agilent 2100 Bioanalyzer.

The TCR was taken from an adult woman with stable Graves' hyperthyroidism. The rearranged chain carries TRBV4-1 and TRBJ1-1; no D segment can be confidently identified. Sequencing was carried out using peripheral blood. The CDR3: CASSLKVVTEAFF. At the DNA level, the sequence is TGCGCCAGCAGCCTCAAGGTAGTAACTGAAGCTTTCTTT.